This T cell receptor beta chain was recovered during a study of T cells in Graves' hyperthyroidism and ophthalmopathy. Hyperthyroidism of Graves' type that showed no ophthalmopathy progression within 18 months was stable. Any patient presenting with uncontrolled infection, other autoimmune disease, pregnancy or lactation was left out. Orbital computed tomography, thyroid ultrasound, serum thyroxine and TRAb, and clinical symptoms together informed the diagnoses. This CDR3 spans 15 amino acids. Germline CDR1 reads MNHNS; CDR2 reads SASEGT. The J segment lost 3 bases and the V segment lost 6 bases, leaving 8 bases of the junction unmatched. Study outcomes and limitations: Ophthalmopathy stood apart from stable hyperthyroidism in a 13 V-J model.

This clonotype has a count of ten or more. Its target is not known. The CDR3 regions of TCR beta were amplified from RNA transcripts. Carried out on the TCR CDR3, a first-round RT-PCR used the HTBI primer set. TCRdb used MiXCR to reprocess the multiplex PCR reads, holding one entry per CDR3 protein. Of around 450,000 distinct CDR3 sequences detected, 15% to 18% appear once; the ten largest clones hold around 7.3%. The sequenced sample was blood. The rearrangement joins TRBV6-1 to TRBJ1-5, with 7 bases fitting TRBD1. The source of this sequence is a woman in her late teens or twenties with Graves' hyperthyroidism. This chain's CDR3 is CASSRLTGTNQPQHF. Written as DNA, the CDR3 is TGTGCCAGCAGCCGGTTGACAGGGACCAATCAGCCCCAGCATTTT.